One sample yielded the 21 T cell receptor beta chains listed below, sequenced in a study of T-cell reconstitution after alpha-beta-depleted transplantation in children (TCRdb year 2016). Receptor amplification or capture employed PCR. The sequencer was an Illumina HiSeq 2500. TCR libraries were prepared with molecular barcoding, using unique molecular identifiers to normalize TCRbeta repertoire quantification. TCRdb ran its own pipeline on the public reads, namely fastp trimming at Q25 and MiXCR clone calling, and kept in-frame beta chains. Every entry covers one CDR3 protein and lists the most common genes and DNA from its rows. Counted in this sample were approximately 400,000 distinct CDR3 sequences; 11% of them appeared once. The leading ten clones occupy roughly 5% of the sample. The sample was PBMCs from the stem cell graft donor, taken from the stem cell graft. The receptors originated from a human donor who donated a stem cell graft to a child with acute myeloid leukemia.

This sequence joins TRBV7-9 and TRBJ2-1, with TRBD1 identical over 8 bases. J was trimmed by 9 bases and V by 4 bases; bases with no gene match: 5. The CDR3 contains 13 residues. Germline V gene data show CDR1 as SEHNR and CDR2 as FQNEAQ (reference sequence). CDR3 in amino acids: CASSSTGVVEQFF. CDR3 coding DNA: TGTGCCAGCAGCTCGACAGGGGTCGTTGAGCAGTTCTTC. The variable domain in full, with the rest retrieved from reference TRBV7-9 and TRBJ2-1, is DTGVSQNPRHKITKRGQNVTFRCDPISEHNRLYWYRQTLGQGPEFLTYFQNEAQLEKSRLLSDRFSAERPKGSFSTLEIQRTEQGDSAMYLCASSSTGVVEQFFGPGTRLTVL.

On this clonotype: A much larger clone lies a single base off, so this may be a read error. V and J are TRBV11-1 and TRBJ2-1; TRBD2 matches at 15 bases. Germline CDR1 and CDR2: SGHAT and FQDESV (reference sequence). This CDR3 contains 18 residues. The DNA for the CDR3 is TGTGCCGGCAGCTTGCGGGGACTAGCGGGAGGTTCCTACAATGAGCAGTTCTTC. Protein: CAGSLRGLAGGSYNEQFF.

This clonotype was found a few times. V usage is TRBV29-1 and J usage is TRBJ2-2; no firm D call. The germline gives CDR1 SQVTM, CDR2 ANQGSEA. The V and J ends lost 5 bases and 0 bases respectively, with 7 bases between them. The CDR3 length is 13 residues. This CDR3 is CSVWPANTGELFF. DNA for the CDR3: TGCAGCGTTTGGCCAGCGAACACCGGGGAGCTGTTTTTT.

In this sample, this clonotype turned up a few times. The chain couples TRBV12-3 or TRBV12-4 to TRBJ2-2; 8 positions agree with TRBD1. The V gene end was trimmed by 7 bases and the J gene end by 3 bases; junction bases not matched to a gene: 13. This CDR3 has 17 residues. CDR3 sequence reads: CASTPLTGVGYTGELFF. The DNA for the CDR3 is TGTGCCAGCACCCCACTGACAGGGGTTGGGTACACCGGGGAGCTGTTTTTT.

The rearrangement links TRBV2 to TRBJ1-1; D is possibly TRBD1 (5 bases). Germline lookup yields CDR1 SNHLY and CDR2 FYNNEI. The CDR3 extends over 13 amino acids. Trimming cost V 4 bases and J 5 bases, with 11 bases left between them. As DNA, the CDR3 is TGTGCCAGCAGTGTTTGGGGGGAAACTGAAGCTTTCTTT. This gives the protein CASSVWGETEAFF. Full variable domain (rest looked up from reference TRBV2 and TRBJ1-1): EPEVTQTPSHQVTQMGQEVILRCVPISNHLYFYWYRQILGQKVEFLVSFYNNEISEKSEIFDDQFSVERPDGSNFTLKIRSTKLEDSAMYFCASSVWGETEAFFGQGTRLTVV.

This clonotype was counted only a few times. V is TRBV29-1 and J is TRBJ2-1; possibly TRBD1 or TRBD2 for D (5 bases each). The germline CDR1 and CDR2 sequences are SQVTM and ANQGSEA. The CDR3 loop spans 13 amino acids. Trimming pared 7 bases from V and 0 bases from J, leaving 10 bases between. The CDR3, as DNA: TGCAGCGCCGGGACGGACTCCTACAATGAGCAGTTCTTC. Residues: CSAGTDSYNEQFF.

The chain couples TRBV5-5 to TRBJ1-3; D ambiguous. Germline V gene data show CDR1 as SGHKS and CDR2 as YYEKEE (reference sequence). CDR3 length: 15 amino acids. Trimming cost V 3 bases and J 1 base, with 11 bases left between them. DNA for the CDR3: TGTGCCAGCAGCTCCCCACGGAGATCTGGAAACACCATATATTTT. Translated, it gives CASSSPRRSGNTIYF.

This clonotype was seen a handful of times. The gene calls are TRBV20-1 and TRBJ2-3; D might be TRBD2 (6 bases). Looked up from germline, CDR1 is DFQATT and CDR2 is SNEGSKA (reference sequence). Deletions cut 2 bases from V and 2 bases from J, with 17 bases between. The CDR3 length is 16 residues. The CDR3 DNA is TGCAGTGCTAGACCCCGGAGGCGGGAAGCCACAGATACGCAGTATTTT. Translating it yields CSARPRRREATDTQYF.

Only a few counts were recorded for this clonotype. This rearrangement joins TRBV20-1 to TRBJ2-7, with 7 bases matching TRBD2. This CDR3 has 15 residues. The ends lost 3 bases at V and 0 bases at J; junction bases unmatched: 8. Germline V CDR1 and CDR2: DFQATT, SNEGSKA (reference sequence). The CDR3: CSASPGGSFSYEQYF. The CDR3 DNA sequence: TGCAGTGCTAGTCCTGGCGGGAGTTTCTCCTACGAGCAGTACTTC.

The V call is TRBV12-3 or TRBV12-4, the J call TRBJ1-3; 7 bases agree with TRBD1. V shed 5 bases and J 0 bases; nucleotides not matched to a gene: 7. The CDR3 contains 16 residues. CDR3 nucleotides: TGTGCCAGCAGTAAACAGGGGCCCGTCTCTGGAAACACCATATATTTT. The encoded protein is CASSKQGPVSGNTIYF.

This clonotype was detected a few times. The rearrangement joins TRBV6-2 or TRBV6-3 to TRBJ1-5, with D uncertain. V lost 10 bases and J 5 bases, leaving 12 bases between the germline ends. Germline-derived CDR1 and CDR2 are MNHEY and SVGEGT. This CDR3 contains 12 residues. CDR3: CATGVGDQPQHF. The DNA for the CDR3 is TGTGCCACCGGGGTTGGGGATCAGCCCCAGCATTTT.

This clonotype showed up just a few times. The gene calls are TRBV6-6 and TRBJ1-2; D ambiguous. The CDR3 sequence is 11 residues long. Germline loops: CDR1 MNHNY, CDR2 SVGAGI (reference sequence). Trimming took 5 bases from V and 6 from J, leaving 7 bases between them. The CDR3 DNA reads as TGTGCCAGCAGTATATGGGATGGCTACACCTTC. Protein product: CASSIWDGYTF.

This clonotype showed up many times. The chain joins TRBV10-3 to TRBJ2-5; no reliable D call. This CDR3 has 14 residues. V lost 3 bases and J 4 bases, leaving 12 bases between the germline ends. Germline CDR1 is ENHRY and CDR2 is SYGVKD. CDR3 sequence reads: CAISDVVGPETQYF. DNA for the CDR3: TGTGCCATCAGTGACGTTGTCGGTCCAGAGACCCAGTACTTC.

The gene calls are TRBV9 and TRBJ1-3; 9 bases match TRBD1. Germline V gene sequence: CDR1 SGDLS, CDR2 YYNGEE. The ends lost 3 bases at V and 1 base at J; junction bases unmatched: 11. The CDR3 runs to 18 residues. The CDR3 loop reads CASSAMSRTGASGNTIYF. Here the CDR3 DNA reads TGTGCCAGCAGCGCAATGAGCCGGACAGGGGCGTCTGGAAACACCATATATTTT.

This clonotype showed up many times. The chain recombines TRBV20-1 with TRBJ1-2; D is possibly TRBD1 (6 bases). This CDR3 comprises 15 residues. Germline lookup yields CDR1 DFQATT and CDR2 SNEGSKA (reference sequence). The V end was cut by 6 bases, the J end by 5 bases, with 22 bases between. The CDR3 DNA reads TGCAGTGCCCGGGGGGTGGGGGGCCCCTCATATGGCTACACCTTC. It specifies CSARGVGGPSYGYTF.

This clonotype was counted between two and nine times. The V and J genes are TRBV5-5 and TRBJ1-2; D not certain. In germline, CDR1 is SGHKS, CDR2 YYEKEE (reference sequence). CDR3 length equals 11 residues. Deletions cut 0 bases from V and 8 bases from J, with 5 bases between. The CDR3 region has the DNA TGTGCCAGCAGCTTGGAGGCCGGCTACACCTTC. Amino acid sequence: CASSLEAGYTF.

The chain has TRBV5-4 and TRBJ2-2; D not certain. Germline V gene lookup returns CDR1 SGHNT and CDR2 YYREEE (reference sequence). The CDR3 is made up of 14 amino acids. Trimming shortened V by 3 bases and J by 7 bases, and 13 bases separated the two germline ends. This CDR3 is CASSSVGINGELFF. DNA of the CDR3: TGTGCCAGCAGCTCCGTGGGGATCAACGGGGAGCTGTTTTTT.

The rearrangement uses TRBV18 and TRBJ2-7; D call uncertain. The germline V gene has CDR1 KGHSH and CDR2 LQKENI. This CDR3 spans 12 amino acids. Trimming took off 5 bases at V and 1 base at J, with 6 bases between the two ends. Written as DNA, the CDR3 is TGTGCCAGCTCATCCCGTTCCTACGAGCAGTACTTC. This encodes CASSSRSYEQYF. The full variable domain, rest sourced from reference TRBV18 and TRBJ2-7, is NAGVMQNPRHLVRRRGQEARLRCSPMKGHSHVYWYRQLPEEGLKFMVYLQKENIIDESGMPKERFSAEFPKEGPSILRIQQVVRGDSAAYFCASSSRSYEQYFGPGTRLTVT.

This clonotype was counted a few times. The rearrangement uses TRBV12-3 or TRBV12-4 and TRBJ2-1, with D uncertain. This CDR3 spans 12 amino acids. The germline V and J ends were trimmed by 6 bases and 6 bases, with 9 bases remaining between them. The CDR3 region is CASSLYSNEQFF. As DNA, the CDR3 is TGTGCCAGCAGCCTCTACTCCAATGAGCAGTTCTTC.

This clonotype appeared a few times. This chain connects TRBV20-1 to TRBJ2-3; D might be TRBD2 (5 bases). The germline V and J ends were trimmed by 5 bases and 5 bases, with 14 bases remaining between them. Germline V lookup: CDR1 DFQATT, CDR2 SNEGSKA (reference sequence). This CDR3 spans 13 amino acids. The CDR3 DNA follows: TGCAGTGCTCCCGCGGGCGGGCTAGATACGCAGTATTTT. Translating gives CSAPAGGLDTQYF.

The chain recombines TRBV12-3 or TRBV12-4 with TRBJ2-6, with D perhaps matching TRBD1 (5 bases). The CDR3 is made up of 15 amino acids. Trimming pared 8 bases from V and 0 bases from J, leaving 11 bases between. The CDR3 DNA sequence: TGTGCCAGCGAGGAAAGGGGCTCTGGGGCCAACGTCCTGACTTTC. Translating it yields CASEERGSGANVLTF.